The source of this TCR beta chain is a study of blood T cells in healthy people across ages. This clonotype came up a few times. CDR1 and CDR2 from the germline V gene are DFQATT and SNEGSKA (reference sequence). V lost 3 bases and J lost 1, with 23 bases in between. This CDR3 has 18 residues. The use of a sample-barcoded 5' primer and a J-beta primer mix characterized a second PCR of roughly 6 to 11 cycles. TCRdb recomputed calls from the 5' RACE reads with MiXCR, one row per CDR3 protein. The data show fewer than 750,000 distinct CDR3 sequences, around half seen once. Sample: blood. The chain couples TRBV20-1 to TRBJ2-3, with D tentatively TRBD2 (5 bases). This receptor was taken from a man older than 75 in good health. CDR3 protein: CSARPTLVGSDRTDTQYF. The CDR3 DNA sequence: TGCAGTGCTAGGCCGACCTTGGTGGGGAGCGACCGCACAGATACGCAGTATTTT.